The present TCR beta chain was sequenced within a study of monozygotic twins with inflammatory bowel disease. To note about this clonotype: Its antigen remains unknown.

General study findings and limits: Among patients, repertoires may have gained variability from differing immunosuppressive treatments. It was not supported that a single strong signal or clonotype was associated with IBD. Reduced clonotype sharing with other individuals was observed in IBD patients relative to healthy twins, especially with disease activity.

Each of TCRalpha and TCRbeta cDNA went through two nested PCRs, lasting roughly 15 and 9 cycles. TCRdb re-called the 5' RACE reads and shows each CDR3 protein once, DNA omitted. The sample's table shows more than 300,000 distinct CDR3 sequences. The CDR3 spans 13 residues. Germline CDR1 and CDR2: SGHRS and YFSETQ. This TCR derives from a human donor with ulcerative colitis or Crohn's disease, or a healthy co-twin of an affected twin (not recorded which). The sample taken for sequencing was blood. The chain carries TRBV5-1 and TRBJ2-5; TCRdb gives TRBD1 as the D gene, but with no DNA this cannot be confirmed. The CDR3 spells CASSDDSEETQYF.